The source of this T cell receptor beta chain is a study of PD-L1 blockade in urothelial cancer. Study in general: Administration of atezolizumab to patients began at some point between 2014 and 2016, at 1,200 mg intravenously every 3 weeks. Male sex and bladder-origin urothelial cancer were recorded for about 85% of the roughly 30 patients. It was at 3 weeks (second dose) and 6 weeks after treatment start that blood was analyzed.

J lost 3 bases, V lost 2 bases, and 1 base had no gene match. Germline V lookup: CDR1 SGHRS, CDR2 YFSETQ. CDR3 length: 13 amino acids. The table came from immunoSEQ multiplex PCR; TCRdb's copy has only in-frame clones and leaves some out. Of around 49,000 clones listed, roughly 82% were seen once; the top ten hold approximately 13%. As for time point: peripheral blood 6 weeks after treatment start. All patients carried locally advanced or metastatic urothelial carcinoma. This TCR was sampled from a man in his fifties or sixties with urothelial cancer. The source was PBMCs, collected around atezolizumab (anti-PD-L1) treatment. V and J are TRBV5-1 and TRBJ2-7, with 8 positions matching TRBD1. The CDR3 DNA follows: TGCGCCAGCAGCTTTGACAGGGGCTACGAGCAGTACTTC. Its translation is CASSFDRGYEQYF.